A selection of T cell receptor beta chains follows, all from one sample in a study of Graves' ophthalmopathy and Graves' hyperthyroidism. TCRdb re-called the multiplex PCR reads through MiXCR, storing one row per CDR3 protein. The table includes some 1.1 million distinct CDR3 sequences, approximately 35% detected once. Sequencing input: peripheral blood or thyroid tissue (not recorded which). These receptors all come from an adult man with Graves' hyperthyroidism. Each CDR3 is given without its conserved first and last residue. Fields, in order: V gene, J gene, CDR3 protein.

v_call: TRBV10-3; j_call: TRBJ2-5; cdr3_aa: AISDRDRGGETQY
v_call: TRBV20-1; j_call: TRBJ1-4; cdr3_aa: SVGPPGQGREKLF
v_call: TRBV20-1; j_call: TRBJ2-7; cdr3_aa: SARRDRVPYEQY
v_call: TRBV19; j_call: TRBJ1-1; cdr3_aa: ASSNRDNTEAF
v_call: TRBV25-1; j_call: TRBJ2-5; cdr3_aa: ASVEHGVGRETQY
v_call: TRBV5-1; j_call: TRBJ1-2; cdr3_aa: ASSFGQGGNT
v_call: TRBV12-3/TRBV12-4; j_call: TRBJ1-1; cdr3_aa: ASSPDRREAF
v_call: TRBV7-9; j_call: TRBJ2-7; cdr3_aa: ASSGRVGYEQY
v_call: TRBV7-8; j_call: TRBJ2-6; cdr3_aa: ASSHRGAHSGANVLT
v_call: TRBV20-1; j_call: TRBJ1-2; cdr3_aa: RPVAGTGGYT
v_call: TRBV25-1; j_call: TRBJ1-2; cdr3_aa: ASSEPREYYGYT
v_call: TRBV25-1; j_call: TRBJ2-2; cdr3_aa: AGRDHRGRLF
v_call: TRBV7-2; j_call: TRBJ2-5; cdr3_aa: ASSLRAGFLETQY
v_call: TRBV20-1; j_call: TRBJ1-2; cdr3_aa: SARDPGRTNYGYT
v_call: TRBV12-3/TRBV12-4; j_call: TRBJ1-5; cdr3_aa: ASSPQGQPQH
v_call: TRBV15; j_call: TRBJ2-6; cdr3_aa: ATSRGISGANVLT
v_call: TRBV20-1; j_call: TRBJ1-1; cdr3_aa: SAGGLEAF
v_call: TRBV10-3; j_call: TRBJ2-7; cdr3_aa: ASSLLADNSYEQY
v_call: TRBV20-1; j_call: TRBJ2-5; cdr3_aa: SANIPGLIPGETQY
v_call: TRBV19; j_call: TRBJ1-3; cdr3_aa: ASRTYSGNTIY
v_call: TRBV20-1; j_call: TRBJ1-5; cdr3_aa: SLRGQGNQPQH
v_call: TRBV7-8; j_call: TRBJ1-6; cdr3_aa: ASSNRGDNSPLH
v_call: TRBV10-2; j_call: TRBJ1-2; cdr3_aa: ASDSGRDGYT
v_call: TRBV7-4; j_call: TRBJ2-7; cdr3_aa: ASCGDGLNPYEQY
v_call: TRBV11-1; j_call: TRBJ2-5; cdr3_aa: ASSPQSTVQETQY
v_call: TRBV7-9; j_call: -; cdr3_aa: ASTPLEGYYEQY
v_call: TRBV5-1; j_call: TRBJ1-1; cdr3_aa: ASSSSGMNTEAF
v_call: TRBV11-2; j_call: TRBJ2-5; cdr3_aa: ASSLAPGTAQETQY
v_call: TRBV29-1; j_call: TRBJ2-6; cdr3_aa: SVEEGGAEA
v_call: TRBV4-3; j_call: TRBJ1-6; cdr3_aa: ASSRDPYNSPLH
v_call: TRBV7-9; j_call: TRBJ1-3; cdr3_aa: ASSSRVNTIY
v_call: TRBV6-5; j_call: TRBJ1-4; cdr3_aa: ASSSRTANVGEKLF
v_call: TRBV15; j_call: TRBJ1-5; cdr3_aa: ATSSERSYNQPQH
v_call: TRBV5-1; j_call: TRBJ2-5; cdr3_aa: ASSLRLNQETQY
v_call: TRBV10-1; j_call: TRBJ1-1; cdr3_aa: ASGDRTNEAF
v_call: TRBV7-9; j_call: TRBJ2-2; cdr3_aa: ASSPGTARTGELF
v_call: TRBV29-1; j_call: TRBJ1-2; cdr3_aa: SVEDYRGGYT
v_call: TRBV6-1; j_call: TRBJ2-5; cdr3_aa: ASAISRFRQETQY
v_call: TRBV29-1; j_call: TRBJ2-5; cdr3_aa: SAGLATGTQY
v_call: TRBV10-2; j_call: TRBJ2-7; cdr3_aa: ASSSSGIRYEQY
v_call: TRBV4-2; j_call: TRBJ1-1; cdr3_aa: ASSQDRDMNTEAF
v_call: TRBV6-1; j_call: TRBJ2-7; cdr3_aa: ASRSLRQASYEQY